What follows describes a single T cell receptor beta chain. As originally analysed: By means of reference gene primer amplification, nucleated cell counts were estimated. Measured with immunoSEQ multiplex PCR; TCRdb has only the in-frame clones, and not every one. That table is the source of V, J and clone size, and D and trimming were worked out from the DNA. This table holds nearly 250,000 clones, more than 75% found once. This sample is part of a study of blood T cell repertoires in COVID-19. The wider study: Samples representing acute and convalescent COVID-19 were sourced from the United States, Italy and Spain. T cells, B-cell-depleted T cells, or PBMCs supplied cDNA or gDNA.

The receptor was isolated from an older woman who had recovered from COVID-19. Material: peripheral blood.

The CDR3, as DNA: TGTGCCAGCAGCCAGGAGGGTCCTCCAGAAAAACTGTTTTTT. Protein: CASSQEGPPEKLFF. The chain has TRBV9 and TRBJ1-4, with D uncertain. The CDR3 length is 14 residues. V was shortened by 4 bases and J by 8 bases, with 15 bases between the two germline ends. The germline V gene has CDR1 SGDLS and CDR2 YYNGEE.